This T cell receptor beta chain emerged from a study of blood T cell repertoires in COVID-19. The protocol was immunoSEQ multiplex PCR, while the TCRdb copy is restricted to in-frame clones and leaves out a portion. In the table there are approximately 400,000 clones, 87% of which are singletons. Trimming removed 4 bases from V and 3 bases from J, with 13 bases in between. There are 15 residues in the CDR3. Looked up from germline, CDR1 is LGHDT and CDR2 is YNNKEL (reference sequence). What the recovered Cohort 3 donors had was two negative PCRs, clearance, or symptom resolution. J is TRBJ1-3 and V is TRBV3-1 (or the pseudogene TRBV3-2); no reliable D call. The sequence came from a man younger than 45 who had recovered from COVID-19. Source material: PBMCs or T cells enriched from blood (not recorded which). CDR3 protein: CASSPTWANGNTIYF. Here the CDR3 DNA reads TGTGCCAGCAGCCCAACTTGGGCAAATGGAAACACCATATATTTT.